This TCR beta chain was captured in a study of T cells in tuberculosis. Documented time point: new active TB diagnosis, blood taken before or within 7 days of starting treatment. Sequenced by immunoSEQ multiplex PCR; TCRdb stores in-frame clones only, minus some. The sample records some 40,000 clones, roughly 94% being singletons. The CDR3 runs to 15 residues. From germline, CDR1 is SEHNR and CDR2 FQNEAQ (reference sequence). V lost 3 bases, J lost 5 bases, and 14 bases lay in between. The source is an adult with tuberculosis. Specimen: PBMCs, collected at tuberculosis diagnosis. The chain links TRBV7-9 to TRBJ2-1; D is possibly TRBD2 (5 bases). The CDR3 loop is CASSFFSGMNNEQFF. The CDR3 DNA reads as TGTGCCAGCAGCTTTTTCTCGGGAATGAACAATGAGCAGTTCTTC. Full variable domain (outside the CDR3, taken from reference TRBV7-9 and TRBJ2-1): DTGVSQNPRHKITKRGQNVTFRCDPISEHNRLYWYRQTLGQGPEFLTYFQNEAQLEKSRLLSDRFSAERPKGSFSTLEIQRTEQGDSAMYLCASSFFSGMNNEQFFGPGTRLTVL.